The rows below give T cell receptor beta chains drawn from one sample of a study of T cell changes during pregnancy in multiple sclerosis. The assay was immunoSEQ multiplex PCR, and TCRdb's table has in-frame clones only and misses some. The sample lists approximately 12,000 clones; more than 85% were seen once. This material consisted of CD8+ T cells from peripheral blood mononuclear cells, taken in the second trimester of pregnancy. The receptors originated from a female donor in good health, enrolled as a control in a pregnancy study. CDR3s include the opening cysteine and the closing phenylalanine or tryptophan. A D gene is named only where the DNA matches it firmly. The size field is filled for only some rows; it gives once, few, many or a size class.

j_call clone_size v_call d_call cdr3_nt cdr3_aa
TRBJ1-1 NA TRBV10-2 NA TGCGCCAGCAGCCGGGACACGGCAACTGAAGCTTTCTTT CASSRDTATEAFF
TRBJ1-1 NA TRBV29-1 NA TGCAGCGTTGAGGGGCAGAACACTGAAGCTTTCTTT CSVEGQNTEAFF
TRBJ2-3 NA TRBV18 TRBD2 TGTGCCAGCTCCCCCGTGGGAGGGCCCAGCACAGATACGCAGTATTTT CASSPVGGPSTDTQYF
TRBJ1-1 NA TRBV21-1 NA TGTGCCAGCAGCTCCCGGGCCCCGGGGGCTTTCTTT CASSSRAPGAFF
TRBJ2-7 NA TRBV7-8 NA TGTGCCAGCAGCCCACCCGGTTACGAGCAGTACTTC CASSPPGYEQYF
TRBJ2-3 few TRBV19 NA TGTGCCAGTAGTACGTGGACAGCTAGCACAGATACGCAGTATTTT CASSTWTASTDTQYF
TRBJ2-1 few TRBV27 TRBD1 TGTGCCAGCAATCCCCGGGACAGGCGTTACAATGAGCAGTTCTTC CASNPRDRRYNEQFF
TRBJ2-7 NA TRBV6-5 NA TGTGCCAGCAGTTACGTCGCGGGTGACTACGAGCAGTACTTC CASSYVAGDYEQYF
TRBJ2-1 NA TRBV9 TRBD2 TGTGCCAGCAGCGTAACCGAGCGGGGGGGCCATGAGCAGTTCTTC CASSVTERGGHEQFF
TRBJ1-2 NA TRBV11-3 TRBD1 TGTGCCAGCAGCTCGACAGGGAGTTATGATGGCTACACCTTC CASSSTGSYDGYTF
TRBJ1-2 NA TRBV27 NA TGTGCCAGCAGTTCAGGGAATGGCTACACCTTC CASSSGNGYTF
TRBJ2-2 NA TRBV19 TRBD2 TGTGCCAGCAAATCTAGCGGGGGCACCGGGGAGCTGTTTTTT CASKSSGGTGELFF
TRBJ1-1 NA TRBV4-3 NA TGCGCCAGCAGCCAATACGTCGGGAACACTGAAGCTTTCTTT CASSQYVGNTEAFF
TRBJ2-3 once TRBV27 NA TGTGCCAGCAGTCCCCACGGTACAGATACGCAGTATTTT CASSPHGTDTQYF
TRBJ2-1 NA TRBV14 NA TGTGCCAGCAGCGAGCGAGGCGCCTACAATGAGCAGTTCTTC CASSERGAYNEQFF
TRBJ2-3 NA TRBV4-3 NA TGCGCCAGCAGCCAAGTAGGGGTCACAGATACGCAGTATTTT CASSQVGVTDTQYF
TRBJ2-7 NA TRBV10-3 NA TGTGCCATCAGTGCCCTCGAACCTAGCTCCTACGAGCAGTACTTC CAISALEPSSYEQYF
TRBJ1-1 few TRBV7-9 NA TGTGCCAGCAGCCCCGCGGGGGGGCCGGGTGAAGCTTTCTTT CASSPAGGPGEAFF
TRBJ1-5 once TRBV27 NA TGTGCCAGCAGTACTCACGTGGGCGGCAATCAGCCCCAGCATTTT CASSTHVGGNQPQHF
TRBJ2-7 few TRBV6-7 TRBD1 TGTGCCAGCGGGGAGCAGGGGGACGAGCAGTACTTC CASGEQGDEQYF
TRBJ2-7 NA TRBV7-9 NA TGTGCCAGCAGCCACCCTCGGGGTTCGACATCCTACGAGCAGTACTTC CASSHPRGSTSYEQYF
TRBJ2-3 NA TRBV6-1 NA TGTGCCAGCAGTGTCTGGGGGGGCACAGATACGCAGTATTTT CASSVWGGTDTQYF